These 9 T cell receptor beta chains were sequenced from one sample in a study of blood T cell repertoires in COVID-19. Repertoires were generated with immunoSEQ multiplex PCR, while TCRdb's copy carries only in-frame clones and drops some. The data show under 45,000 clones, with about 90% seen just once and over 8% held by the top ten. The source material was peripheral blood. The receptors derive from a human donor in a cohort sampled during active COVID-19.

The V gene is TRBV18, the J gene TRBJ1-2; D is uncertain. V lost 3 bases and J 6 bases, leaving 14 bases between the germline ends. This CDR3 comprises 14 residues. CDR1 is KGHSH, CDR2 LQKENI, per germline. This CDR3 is CASSPITVVNGYTF. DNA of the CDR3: TGTGCCAGCTCACCCATAACGGTTGTAAATGGCTACACCTTC.

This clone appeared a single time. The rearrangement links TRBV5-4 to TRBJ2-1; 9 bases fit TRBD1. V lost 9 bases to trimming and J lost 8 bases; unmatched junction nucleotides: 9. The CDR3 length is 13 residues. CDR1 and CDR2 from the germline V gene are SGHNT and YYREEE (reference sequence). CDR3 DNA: TGTGCCACCCCGGGACAGGGAAAGGATGAGCAGTTCTTC. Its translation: CATPGQGKDEQFF.

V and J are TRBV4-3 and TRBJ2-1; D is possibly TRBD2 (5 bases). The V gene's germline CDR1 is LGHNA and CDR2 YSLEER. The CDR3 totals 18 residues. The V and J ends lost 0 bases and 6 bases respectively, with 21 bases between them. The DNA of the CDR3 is TGCGCCAGCAGCCAAGAGGAAGCGCTGGGAGCCCCCGGCAATGAGCAGTTCTTC. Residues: CASSQEEALGAPGNEQFF.

The DNA for the CDR3 is TGTGCCAGCAATCTAGCGGGGGGCCTAACAAATGAGCAGTTCTTC. Translated: CASNLAGGLTNEQFF. The chain combines TRBV5-4 with TRBJ2-1; 11 bases agree with TRBD2. From germline, CDR1 is SGHNT and CDR2 YYREEE (reference sequence). J lost 7 bases, V lost 6 bases, and 9 bases had no gene match. The CDR3 length is 15 residues.

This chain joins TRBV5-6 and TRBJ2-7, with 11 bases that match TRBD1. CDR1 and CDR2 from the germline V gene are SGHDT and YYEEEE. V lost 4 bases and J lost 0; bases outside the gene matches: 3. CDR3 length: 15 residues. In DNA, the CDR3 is TGTGCCAGCAGCGGTGGGACAGGGGGCTCCTACGAGCAGTACTTC. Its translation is CASSGGTGGSYEQYF.

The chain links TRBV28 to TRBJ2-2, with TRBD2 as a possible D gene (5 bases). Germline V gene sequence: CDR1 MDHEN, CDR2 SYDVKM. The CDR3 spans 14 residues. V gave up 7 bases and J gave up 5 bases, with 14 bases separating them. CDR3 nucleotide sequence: TGTGCCAGCACCCGGGGTCGGACTACCGGGGAGCTGTTTTTT. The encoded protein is CASTRGRTTGELFF.

CDR3 nucleotides: TGCGCCAGCAATCAGGGGAACTATGGCTACACCTTC. Encoded protein: CASNQGNYGYTF. J is TRBJ1-2 and V is TRBV10-2; D is perhaps TRBD1 (6 bases). V was clipped by 7 bases and J by 2 bases, with 8 bases between them. Germline CDR1 reads WSHSY; CDR2 reads SAAADI. CDR3 length: 12 residues.

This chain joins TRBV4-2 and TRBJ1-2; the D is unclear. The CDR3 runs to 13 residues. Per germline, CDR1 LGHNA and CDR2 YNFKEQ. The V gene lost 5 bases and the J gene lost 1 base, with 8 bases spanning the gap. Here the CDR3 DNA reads TGTGCCAGCAGCAGGAGAGTTAACTATGGCTACACCTTC. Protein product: CASSRRVNYGYTF.

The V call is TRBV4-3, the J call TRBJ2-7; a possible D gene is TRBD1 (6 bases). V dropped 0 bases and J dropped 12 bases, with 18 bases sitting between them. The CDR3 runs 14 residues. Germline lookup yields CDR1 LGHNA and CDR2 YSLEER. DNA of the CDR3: TGCGCCAGCAGCCAAGATTTGGCAGGGGTACCAATGTACTTC. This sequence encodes CASSQDLAGVPMYF.